The sequence of this T cell receptor (beta chain) was determined in a study of beta chain features in type 1 diabetes (dated by TCRdb to between 2018 and 2020). The study in broad terms: Patients and healthy donors did not differ in mean age, gender distribution, total cell number or subset yield. A total of 107,917,701 sorted cells were examined across all samples, and the number of cells per subset was strongly correlated with RNA yield. The study compared the TCRB repertoires of sorted circulating CD4+ T cell subsets in recently diagnosed type 1 diabetes patients with those in matched healthy donors. Whereas all 30 or so donors provided naive and central memory subsets, regulatory and stem cell-like memory subsets were isolated from just 8 patients and about 8 healthy donors. The paper's findings and limits, for the study overall: HLA sub-analyses involved small numbers of individuals, so any influence of HLA type on TCRB rearrangement remained unresolved. PCR might favor shorter templates, but patient and control samples were amplified and corrected together, so any skew would affect both groups equally. Naive, central memory and regulatory TCRB repertoires appeared to be more similar among patients than among healthy donors. At VDJ recombination sites, patients with type 1 diabetes made fewer insertions and deleted more nucleotides, a pattern implying thymic rearrangement abnormalities. In all four CD4+ subsets, TCRB CDR3 length was moderately but significantly shorter in type 1 diabetes patients. Because cDNA rather than genomic DNA was sequenced, highly expressing activated cells could have been over-represented, although no difference in activation and CD3 levels was found between groups.

From the germline V gene, CDR1 is MNHEY and CDR2 is SVGAGI. There are 14 amino acids in the CDR3, from cysteine to phenylalanine inclusive. The DNA shown is the 42-base CDR3, in frame from base 1. Germline trimming amounts to 6 bases on V and 4 bases on J, with 5 as the count of junction bases outside the gene matches. The entire amount of isolated RNA was reverse transcribed using the High Capacity cDNA Reverse Transcription Kit, so the sequenced TCRB transcripts were expressed ones. Deep immunoSEQ sequencing was performed on naive, central memory and regulatory T cell samples, with an average of about 3.6 million total reads per sample. After sorted cells were lysed in RLT buffer, RNA was extracted with DNase-treated RNeasy Micro or Mini kits, with the choice depending on cell number. Each cell subset was processed on its own to prevent cross-contamination, while patient and healthy donor samples were processed together. The immunoSEQ multiplex PCR was used to amplify TCRB sequences from cDNA, generating 87-bp fragments that spanned the CDR3 region. Sequencing of the amplicons was done on the Illumina HiSeq platform. Concerning the study's data processing: PCR bias was corrected computationally using synthetic template baselines, and reads within Hamming distance 2 were collapsed, with unmergeable singletons discarded. Reads were aligned against IMGT so that V, D and J genes, CDR3 length and insertions or deletions at six rearrangement sites could be assigned. Within each subset, clonotype counts were normalized to sorted cell number, after which true diversity and Gini coefficients were computed with the tcR R package. The overlap coefficient, calculated on TCRB nucleotide sequences, was used to quantify repertoire sharing. As a proxy for the pre-selection repertoire, out-of-frame TCRB sequences from naive cells were analyzed. TCRdb's version of the immuneACCESS table is confined to in-frame rearrangements and falls short of the full clone set. An unresolved V gene accounts for under half of the shortfall where checked; the remainder is of unknown origin. V and J calls plus clone size are reproduced from that table; the DNA served to infer D and trimming. This sample comprises 600,000 or so clones, around an eighth of them detected only once. The ten largest make up roughly 0.12% of the sample.

This clone was seen only a few times. There is no known antigen for this receptor. No quality values exist for individual bases; no much larger clone is one base distant. A single peripheral blood draw of approximately 0.11 L on average was collected from each donor into heparinised tubes. A BD FACSAria II was used to sort naive, central memory, regulatory and stem cell-like memory CD4+ T cells with a panel that included CD45RO, CCR7, CD25, CD127, CD95 and CD27. A purity above 95% was achieved for all sorted populations. PBMCs were separated immediately by Lymphoprep density gradient centrifugation and were stained directly, without being cultured. To minimize batch effects, samples were stained and sorted in pairs, one healthy donor with one patient per experiment.

Source material: naive CD4+ T cells from blood. Reading the label with the study, this specimen's cell subset or site is: true naive CD4+ T cells. This clonotype was obtained from a man aged 30 to 39 with type 1 diabetes. The chain is made from TRBV6-5 and TRBJ2-7; TRBD1 matches 11 bases in the middle. Read as DNA, the sequence is TGTGCCAGCAGAACTGGACAGGGGGCATACGAGCAGTACTTC. Its amino acids are CASRTGQGAYEQYF.